Listed below are T cell receptor beta chains from one sample, sequenced in a study of blood T cell repertoires in COVID-19. Method: immunoSEQ multiplex PCR; TCRdb's copy keeps in-frame clones and lacks some. The sample carries roughly 81,000 clones, about 83% recorded once. Sequenced sample: peripheral blood. The receptors were sampled from a woman in her seventies with acute or convalescent COVID-19. Each CDR3 is given with its conserved first and last residue. D genes are given only for firm matches. Clone size, where shown, is once, few, many, or a class for clones that have expanded.

TRBJ1-2	-	-	TRBV5-1	CASSSRTASYGYTF	TGCGCCAGCAGCTCCCGGACAGCTAGCTATGGCTACACCTTC
TRBJ1-2	TRBD1	-	TRBV19	CASSLTQGALGGYTF	TGTGCCAGTAGTCTAACACAGGGGGCGCTTGGCGGCTACACCTTC
TRBJ1-4	-	few	TRBV2	CASRVPGLAGEKLFF	TGTGCCAGCAGGGTCCCGGGACTCGCTGGGGAAAAACTGTTTTTT
TRBJ1-1	-	-	TRBV5-1	CASSRMPLFGRDTEAFF	TGCGCCAGCAGCCGGATGCCCCTCTTTGGGAGGGACACTGAAGCTTTCTTT
TRBJ1-2	-	few	TRBV19	CASKETGPTYGYTF	TGTGCCAGTAAAGAGACAGGACCGACTTATGGCTACACCTTC
TRBJ1-2	-	-	TRBV2	CASSAPQDLYGYTF	TGTGCCAGCAGTGCCCCACAGGACCTCTATGGCTACACCTTC
TRBJ2-5	-	-	TRBV18	CASSPGQRETQYF	TGTGCCAGCTCACCCGGGCAGCGGGAGACCCAGTACTTC
TRBJ1-2	-	-	TRBV9	CASSVEVHPNYGYTF	TGTGCCAGCAGCGTAGAAGTACACCCTAACTATGGCTACACCTTC
TRBJ1-5	TRBD1	-	TRBV3-1/TRBV3-2	CASSQDRGIYQPQHF	TGTGCCAGCAGCCAAGACAGGGGGATCTATCAGCCCCAGCATTTT
TRBJ1-2	-	-	TRBV20-1	CSASVVGGYGYTF	TGCAGTGCTAGTGTCGTAGGGGGCTATGGCTACACCTTC
TRBJ1-2	-	-	TRBV18	CASSPPVGAGGLANYGYTF	TGTGCCAGCTCACCACCGGTGGGGGCCGGCGGGCTAGCTAACTATGGCTACACCTTC
TRBJ1-2	-	-	TRBV6-1	CASSEVGAGATFYGYTF	TGTGCCAGCAGTGAAGTAGGGGCAGGCGCGACCTTCTATGGCTACACCTTC
TRBJ1-4	-	once	TRBV4-1	CASSQDTAGRDEKLFF	TGCGCCAGCAGCCAGGATACAGCGGGGCGGGATGAAAAACTGTTTTTT
TRBJ2-2	TRBD2	-	TRBV10-3	CAISSSGGATGELFF	TGTGCCATCAGTTCTAGCGGGGGGGCCACCGGGGAGCTGTTTTTT
TRBJ1-3	-	-	TRBV4-1	CASSRGREGGNTIYF	TGCGCCAGCAGCCGGGGTCGGGAAGGCGGAAACACCATATATTTT
TRBJ2-5	TRBD2	-	TRBV2	CASSGGLAAQETQYF	TGTGCCAGCAGTGGGGGACTAGCGGCCCAAGAGACCCAGTACTTC
TRBJ1-1	TRBD1	-	TRBV7-3	CASSLTPGGITEAFF	TGTGCCAGCAGCTTAACCCCAGGGGGTATCACTGAAGCTTTCTTT
TRBJ1-1	-	-	TRBV7-3	CASSSVGGTEAFF	TGTGCCAGCAGCTCCGTAGGAGGGACTGAAGCTTTCTTT
TRBJ1-2	-	-	TRBV30	CAWTRVTGYGYTF	TGTGCCTGGACCAGGGTAACAGGCTATGGCTACACCTTC
TRBJ1-4	-	-	TRBV6-6	CASSYSSGSSEKLFF	TGTGCCAGCAGTTACAGCTCAGGGTCGAGTGAAAAACTGTTTTTT
TRBJ2-5	TRBD2	-	TRBV28	CASSHTSGVDETQYF	TGTGCCAGCAGTCACACTAGCGGGGTAGATGAGACCCAGTACTTC
TRBJ1-5	-	-	TRBV30	CAWSVLDGQPQHF	TGTGCCTGGAGTGTACTAGACGGACAGCCCCAGCATTTT
TRBJ1-6	TRBD1	-	TRBV10-2	CASSEGTALGSPLHF	TGCGCCAGCAGTGAAGGGACAGCCTTGGGATCACCCCTCCACTTT
TRBJ1-1	-	-	TRBV6-5	CATLSGYGGPAEAFF	TGTGCCACTCTGTCAGGTTACGGGGGGCCAGCCGAAGCTTTCTTT
TRBJ2-3	-	-	TRBV3-1/TRBV3-2	CASSQDASPDTQYF	TGTGCCAGCAGCCAAGATGCTAGCCCAGATACGCAGTATTTT
TRBJ2-3	-	-	TRBV7-2	CASSLGLQDTQYF	TGTGCCAGCAGCTTAGGGCTCCAGGATACGCAGTATTTT